The entry below describes one T cell receptor beta chain. This sample is part of a study of blood T cell repertoires in COVID-19. Study overall: There were acute and convalescent COVID-19 samples, and they came from the United States, Italy and Spain. T cells, B-cell-depleted T cells, or PBMCs provided the cDNA or gDNA that served as material.

Per the germline V gene, CDR1 is SEHNR and CDR2 is FQNEAQ (reference sequence). V lost 5 bases and J lost 4, with 17 bases in between. The CDR3 is 15 amino acids. Resolution of symptoms, clearance, or two negative PCRs was present in recovered Cohort 3 donors. The method was immunoSEQ multiplex PCR; TCRdb's version includes in-frame clones alone and lacks a portion of them. The profile shows around 300,000 clones, approximately 89% of them singletons. This sequence was found in a woman aged 18-29 years who had recovered from COVID-19. The chain joins TRBV7-9 to TRBJ1-2; no clear D gene. Sequencing used PBMCs or T cells enriched from blood (not recorded which). CDR3 in amino acids: CASSADGVQVYGYTF. The CDR3 nucleotides are TGTGCCAGCAGCGCAGACGGGGTCCAGGTCTATGGCTACACCTTC.